This TCR beta chain is from a study of T cell changes during pregnancy in multiple sclerosis. V shed 2 bases, J shed 0 bases, and the junction held 5 bases outside the gene matches. Per germline, CDR1 MNHEY and CDR2 SVGAGI. The CDR3 covers 16 residues. Data came from immunoSEQ multiplex PCR; TCRdb stores just in-frame clones and leaves some out. Among some 14,000 clones listed, about 90% were seen once. The rearrangement uses TRBV6-5 and TRBJ2-3, with 7 positions matching TRBD1. The starting material was CD8+ T cells from peripheral blood mononuclear cells, obtained in the first trimester of pregnancy. This clonotype was obtained from a female donor with multiple sclerosis, enrolled in a pregnancy study. In nucleotides, the CDR3 is TGTGCCAGCAGTTACCACAGGGGATGGAGCACAGATACGCAGTATTTT. Protein: CASSYHRGWSTDTQYF.